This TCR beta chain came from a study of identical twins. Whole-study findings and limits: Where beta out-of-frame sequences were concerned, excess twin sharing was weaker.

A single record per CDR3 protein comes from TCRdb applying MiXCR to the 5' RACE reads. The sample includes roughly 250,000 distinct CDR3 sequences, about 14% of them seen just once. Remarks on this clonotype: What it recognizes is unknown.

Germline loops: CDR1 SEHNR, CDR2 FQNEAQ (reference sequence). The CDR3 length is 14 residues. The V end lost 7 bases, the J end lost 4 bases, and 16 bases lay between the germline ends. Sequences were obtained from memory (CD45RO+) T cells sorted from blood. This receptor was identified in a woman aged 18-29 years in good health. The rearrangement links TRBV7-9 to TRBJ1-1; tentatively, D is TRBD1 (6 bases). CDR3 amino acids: CASTLGGGGTEAFF. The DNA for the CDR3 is TGTGCCAGCACCCTCGGGGGAGGGGGCACTGAAGCTTTCTTT.